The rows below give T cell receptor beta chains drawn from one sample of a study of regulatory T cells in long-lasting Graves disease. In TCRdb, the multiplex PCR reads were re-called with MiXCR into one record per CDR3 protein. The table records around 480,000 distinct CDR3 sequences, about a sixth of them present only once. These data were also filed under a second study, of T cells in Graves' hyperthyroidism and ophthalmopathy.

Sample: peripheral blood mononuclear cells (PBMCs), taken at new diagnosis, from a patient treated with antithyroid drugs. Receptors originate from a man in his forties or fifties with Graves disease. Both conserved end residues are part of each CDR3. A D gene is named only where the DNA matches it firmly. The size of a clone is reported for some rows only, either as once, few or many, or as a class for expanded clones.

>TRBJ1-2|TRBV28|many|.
TGTGCCAGCAGTCCGCACCCTGCCTATGGCTACACCTTC
CASSPHPAYGYTF
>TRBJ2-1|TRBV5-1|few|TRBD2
TGCGCCAGCAGTGTTTCGGGACTAGAGGATTACAATGAGCAGTTCTTC
CASSVSGLEDYNEQFF
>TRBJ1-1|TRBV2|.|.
TGTGCCAGCAGGGAGGGACGGAAGGGGCAGGGTCAAGACACTGAAGCTTTCTTT
CASREGRKGQGQDTEAFF
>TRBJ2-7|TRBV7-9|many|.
TGTGCCAGCAGCTTGGGAGGACATACTTCCTACGAGCAGTACTTC
CASSLGGHTSYEQYF
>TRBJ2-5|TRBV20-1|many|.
TGCAGTGCTTACCCGTGGCCCAAAGGAGACCAAGAGACCCAGTACTTC
CSAYPWPKGDQETQYF
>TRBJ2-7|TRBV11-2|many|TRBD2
TGTGCCAGCAGCCCCCGACTAGCGGGAGGGCGTGAGCAGTACTTC
CASSPRLAGGREQYF
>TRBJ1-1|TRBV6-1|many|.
TGTGCCAGCAGTGATCAGGGGTGGAACACTGAAGCTTTCTTT
CASSDQGWNTEAFF
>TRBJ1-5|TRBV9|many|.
TGTGCCAGCAGCGTAGGATGGGGGGATAGCAATCAGCCCCAGCATTTT
CASSVGWGDSNQPQHF
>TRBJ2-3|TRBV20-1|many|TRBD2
TGCAGTGCCCTGATGACTAGCGGGACGACGCAGTATTTT
CSALMTSGTTQYF
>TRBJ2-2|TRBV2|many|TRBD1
TGTGCCAGCGGAACAGGGGGCGCATCCGGGGAGCTGTTTTTT
CASGTGGASGELFF
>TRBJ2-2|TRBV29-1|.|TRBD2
TGCAGCGGGCGAGCGGGAGGGCTAAACACCGGGGAGCTGTTTTTT
CSGRAGGLNTGELFF
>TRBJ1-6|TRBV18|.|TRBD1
TGTGCCAGCGGACAGGGGTTGGATTCACCCCTCCACTTT
CASGQGLDSPLHF
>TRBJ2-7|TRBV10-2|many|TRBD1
TGTGCCAGCAGTGGGGGACAGGGTCTTTCCTACGAGCAGTACTTC
CASSGGQGLSYEQYF
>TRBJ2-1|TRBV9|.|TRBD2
TGTGCCAGCAGCGTAGGGGGCGGGAGCGCCGGGGATGAGCAGTTCTTC
CASSVGGGSAGDEQFF
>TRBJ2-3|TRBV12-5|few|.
TGTGCTAGTGGTTTGGTCCGGGATACGCAGTATTTT
CASGLVRDTQYF
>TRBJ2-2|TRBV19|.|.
TGTGCCAGTAGGAACATACCAAACGGGGAGCTGTTTTTT
CASRNIPNGELFF
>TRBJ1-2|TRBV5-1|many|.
TGCGCCAGCAGGGAAGGGGGTAACTATGGCTACACCTTC
CASREGGNYGYTF
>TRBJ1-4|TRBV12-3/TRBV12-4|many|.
TGTGCCAGCAGTTTAGGACAGGATGCAACTAATGAAAAACTGTTTTTT
CASSLGQDATNEKLFF
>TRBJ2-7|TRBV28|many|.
TGTGCCAGCAGTTTACTTTGGGACCCACCCTACGAGCAGTACTTC
CASSLLWDPPYEQYF
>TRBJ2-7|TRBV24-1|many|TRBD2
TGTGCCACCAGTAGTGCTAGCGGGGCATACGAGCAGTACTTC
CATSSASGAYEQYF
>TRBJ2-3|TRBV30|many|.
TGTGCCTGGAGTGTGGGCACAGATACGCAGTATTTT
CAWSVGTDTQYF
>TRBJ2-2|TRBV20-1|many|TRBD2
TGCAGTGCTAGAGACATAGCGGGAGTAACCACCGGGGAGCTGTTTTTT
CSARDIAGVTTGELFF
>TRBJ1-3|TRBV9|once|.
TGTGCCAGCAGCCGGAGTCCCGTAAGGGAATCTGGAAACACCATATATTTT
CASSRSPVRESGNTIYF
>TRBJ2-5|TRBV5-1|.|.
TGCGCCAGCAGCTTATTGCGGCAGGGGATTCTTGGGACCCAGTACTTC
CASSLLRQGILGTQYF
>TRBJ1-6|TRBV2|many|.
TGTGCCAGCAGTAGTCATAATTCACCCCTCCACTTT
CASSSHNSPLHF
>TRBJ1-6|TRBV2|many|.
TGTGCCAGCAGGCGAGACGGCTCCTATAATTCACCCCTCCACTTT
CASRRDGSYNSPLHF
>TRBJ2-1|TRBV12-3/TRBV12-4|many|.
TGTGCCAGCAGTTTATATCAGGCCCCTGAGCAGTTCTTC
CASSLYQAPEQFF
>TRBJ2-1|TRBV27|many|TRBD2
TGTGCCAGCAGTTTACAGATTTCTAGCGGGATTGGCGAGCAGTTCTTC
CASSLQISSGIGEQFF
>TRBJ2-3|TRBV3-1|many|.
TGTGCCAGCAGCCAAGACGCGGGCACAGATACGCAGTATTTT
CASSQDAGTDTQYF
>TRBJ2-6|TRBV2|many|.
TGTGCCAATACACAGGGAGACTCTGGGGCCAACGTCCTGACTTTC
CANTQGDSGANVLTF
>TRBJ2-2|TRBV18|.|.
TGTGCCAGCTCACCTTTTCTTCTGGAAGAGAACACCGGGGAGCTGTTTTTT
CASSPFLLEENTGELFF
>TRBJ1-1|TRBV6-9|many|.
TGTGCCAGCAGTTACTCCTCCGGGATCGCTGAAGCTTTCTTT
CASSYSSGIAEAFF
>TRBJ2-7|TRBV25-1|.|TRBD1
TGTGCCAGCAGTGAGCCGGTGACAGGGGGCGTCGAGCAGTACTTC
CASSEPVTGGVEQYF
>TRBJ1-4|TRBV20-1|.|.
TGCAGTGCTGGAGATGGGAAATCGGCAGGGGCGGAAAAACTGTTTTTT
CSAGDGKSAGAEKLFF
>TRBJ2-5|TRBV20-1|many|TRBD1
TGCAGTGCTAGTCTACGACAGGGGGTTGAGACCCAGTACTTC
CSASLRQGVETQYF
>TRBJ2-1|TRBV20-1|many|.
TGCAGTGCTAGAGACACTAGCTCCAATGAGCAGTTCTTC
CSARDTSSNEQFF
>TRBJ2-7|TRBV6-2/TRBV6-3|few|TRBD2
TGTGCCAGCAGTACCCCCCTGATGCTAGCGGGAGGGCCCTCCGAGCAGTACTTC
CASSTPLMLAGGPSEQYF
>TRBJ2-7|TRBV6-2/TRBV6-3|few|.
TGTGCCAGCAGCCCGACAGGACTGCTAATTGAGCAGTACTTC
CASSPTGLLIEQYF
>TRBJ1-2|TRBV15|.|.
TGTGCCACCAGCAGATCGACCTCTAACTATGGCTACACCTTC
CATSRSTSNYGYTF
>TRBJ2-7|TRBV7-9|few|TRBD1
TGTGCCAGCAGCAGAATAGACAGGGATTCATGGGGCGAGCAGTACTTC
CASSRIDRDSWGEQYF
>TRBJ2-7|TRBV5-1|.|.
TGCGCCAGCAGCGTCGGGACTGACCCCTACGAGCAGTACTTC
CASSVGTDPYEQYF
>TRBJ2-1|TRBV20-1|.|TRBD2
TGCAGTGCTAGAGATGGAGCGGGAGTGCTTATCCATGAGCAGTTCTTC
CSARDGAGVLIHEQFF
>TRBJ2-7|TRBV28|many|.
TGTGCCAGCACCCTGCCAAGTTGGAACGAGCAGTACTTC
CASTLPSWNEQYF
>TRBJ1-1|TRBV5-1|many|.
TGCGCCAGCAGCTTGAAAAAAGGGAACACTGAAGCTTTCTTT
CASSLKKGNTEAFF
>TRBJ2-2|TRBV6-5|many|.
TGTGCCAGCAGTTACCGAGACCCAAGCGGGGAGCTGTTTTTT
CASSYRDPSGELFF